A selection of T cell receptor beta chains follows, all from one sample in a study of blood T cell repertoires in COVID-19. The method was immunoSEQ multiplex PCR; TCRdb's version includes in-frame clones alone and lacks a portion of them. The sample includes about 250,000 clones, roughly 85% seen only once; the top ten take more than 4.5%. Source material: peripheral blood. The receptors stem from a man between 50 and 59 years old with active or convalescent COVID-19. Both conserved end residues are part of each CDR3. The D gene is left open where the match is weak.

j_gene | v_gene | d_gene | CDR3aa | CDR3nt
TRBJ2-2 | TRBV29-1 | NA | CSVHRGGTGELFF | TGCAGCGTACACAGGGGGGGTACCGGGGAGCTGTTTTTT
TRBJ2-2 | TRBV29-1 | NA | CSAKTGSTGELFF | TGCAGCGCCAAGACAGGATCCACCGGGGAGCTGTTTTTT
TRBJ2-5 | TRBV9 | NA | CASSAQRGGQETQYF | TGTGCCAGCAGCGCCCAGAGAGGGGGCCAAGAGACCCAGTACTTC
TRBJ2-7 | TRBV7-8 | TRBD1 | CASSFSRDSYEQYF | TGTGCCAGCAGCTTCTCCCGGGACAGCTACGAGCAGTACTTC
TRBJ1-2 | TRBV5-6 | TRBD1 | CASSLGDRNYGYTF | TGTGCCAGCAGCTTGGGGGACAGGAACTATGGCTACACCTTC
TRBJ2-2 | TRBV9 | NA | CASSVEVRGGPNTGELFF | TGTGCCAGCAGCGTAGAGGTGAGAGGGGGACCCAACACCGGGGAGCTGTTTTTT
TRBJ1-1 | TRBV29-1 | NA | CSAYRTGTEAFF | TGCAGCGCCTACAGGACGGGCACTGAAGCTTTCTTT
TRBJ1-3 | TRBV11-2 | NA | CASSWGGASKLGAGNTIYF | TGTGCCAGCAGCTGGGGCGGGGCCTCAAAACTCGGGGCTGGAAACACCATATATTTT
TRBJ1-1 | TRBV11-2 | TRBD1 | CASSQDRGGEAFF | TGTGCCAGCAGTCAAGACAGGGGTGGTGAAGCTTTCTTT
TRBJ1-1 | TRBV19 | TRBD1 | CASSVGQGSTEAFF | TGTGCCAGTAGTGTAGGACAGGGGAGTACTGAAGCTTTCTTT